These T cell receptor beta chains were read from a single sample in a study of blood T cell repertoires in COVID-19. Data came from immunoSEQ multiplex PCR; TCRdb stores just in-frame clones and leaves some out. The table records approximately 300,000 clones, 80% to 95% of them present only once. Material for sequencing was PBMCs or T cells enriched from blood (not recorded which). These receptors all come from a woman in her twenties or thirties who had recovered from COVID-19. The CDR3 runs from the conserved cysteine through the conserved F or W. Each record gives: D gene, J gene, clone size, V gene, CDR3 DNA, CDR3 protein. D genes are given only for firm matches. The size entry is marked missing in some rows and otherwise reads once, few, many or a size class.

>NA|TRBJ1-1|few|TRBV28
TGTGCCAGCAGTTTACGTCGCAGGCGGAACACTGAAGCTTTCTTT
CASSLRRRRNTEAFF
>TRBD1|TRBJ1-2|NA|TRBV9
TGTGCCAGCAGCGTCGCTGGGACAGGGGGGGTTGGCTACACCTTC
CASSVAGTGGVGYTF
>NA|TRBJ2-2|NA|TRBV5-1
TGCGCCAGCAGCTGGAAGGGGGCCGGGGAGCTGTTTTTT
CASSWKGAGELFF
>TRBD2|TRBJ2-1|NA|TRBV27
TGTGCCAGCAGTTTAAGAGGGACTACGGAGCAGTTCTTC
CASSLRGTTEQFF
>NA|TRBJ1-4|NA|TRBV28
TGTGCCAGCCCTCTGTCCGGCCGAGGTGAAAAACTGTTTTTT
CASPLSGRGEKLFF
>NA|TRBJ2-7|NA|TRBV4-1
TGCGCCAGCAGCCCCCGACAGGAATTTTCCTACGAGCAGTACTTC
CASSPRQEFSYEQYF
>NA|TRBJ1-4|few|TRBV5-1
TGCGCCAGCAGCGTACAGGGTAACAATGAAAAACTGTTTTTT
CASSVQGNNEKLFF
>TRBD1|TRBJ2-7|NA|TRBV28
TGTGCCACCCACTTCGGGACAGGTCTCTTTATGCAGTACTTC
CATHFGTGLFMQYF
>TRBD2|TRBJ2-3|NA|TRBV11-2
TGTGCCAGCAGTTCGAGACTAGCGGGAGCGTCTAGCACAGATACGCAGTATTTT
CASSSRLAGASSTDTQYF
>NA|TRBJ1-3|NA|TRBV23-1
TGCGCCAGCAGTCAATTAGCCCCGCTGTCCTATTCACTATTCTCTGGAAACACCATATATTTT
CASSQLAPLSYSLFSGNTIYF
>NA|TRBJ2-3|NA|TRBV6-4
TGTGCCAGTCGGGCGGGTACAGATACGCAGTATTTT
CASRAGTDTQYF
>NA|TRBJ2-2|NA|TRBV24-1
TGTGCCACCAGTGATTCGCTGCGGGAAGTGGCCGGGGAGCTGTTTTTT
CATSDSLREVAGELFF
>TRBD1|TRBJ1-6|NA|TRBV4-1
TGCGCCAGCAGCCAAGACGAAGGACAGGGCTATAATTCACCCCTCCACTTT
CASSQDEGQGYNSPLHF
>TRBD1|TRBJ1-1|once|TRBV19
TGTGCCAGTAGTACGGGACAGGGGAGAGGCACTGAAGCTTTCTTT
CASSTGQGRGTEAFF
>NA|TRBJ1-2|NA|TRBV5-6
TGTGCCAGCAGCTTGGAGCAGGGGTATAACTATGGCTACACCTTC
CASSLEQGYNYGYTF
>NA|TRBJ1-1|few|TRBV19
TGTGCCAGCAATCAGGGGCGTGGGGGCCCCTACACTGAAGCTTTCTTT
CASNQGRGGPYTEAFF
>TRBD2|TRBJ2-1|NA|TRBV9
TGTGCCAGCAGCCCGGGACTAGCGGGAAACAATGAGCAGTTCTTC
CASSPGLAGNNEQFF
>NA|TRBJ1-2|NA|TRBV28
TGTGCCAGCACCCCGGGTTTAAGCTATGGCTACACCTTC
CASTPGLSYGYTF
>TRBD1|TRBJ1-1|NA|TRBV3-1/TRBV3-2
TGTGCCAGCAGCCAGGGCCTACAGGGGTACACTGAAGCTTTCTTT
CASSQGLQGYTEAFF
>NA|TRBJ2-1|NA|TRBV12-2
TGTGCAAGTCGCTTGGCAGCCCTTACGGAACGGGAGGTGGGGAGCTCCTACAATGAGCAGTTCTTC
CASRLAALTEREVGSSYNEQFF
>NA|TRBJ1-2|NA|TRBV5-6
TGTGCCAGCAGCTTGGTCACAGGCCTAGGCTACACCTTC
CASSLVTGLGYTF
>NA|TRBJ1-4|NA|TRBV2
TGTGCCAGCAGTGAAGGAGGGTATGGGGAAAAACTGTTTTTT
CASSEGGYGEKLFF
>TRBD1|TRBJ1-1|once|TRBV19
TGTGCCAGTAGTCTTCGGACAGGGCGTGAAGCTTTCTTT
CASSLRTGREAFF
>TRBD2|TRBJ2-2|NA|TRBV24-1
TGTGCCACCAGCCCCGGAGCGGGGGGGCACACCGGGGAGCTGTTTTTT
CATSPGAGGHTGELFF
>TRBD2|TRBJ2-1|once|TRBV11-3
TGTGCCAGCAGCTTTCGGACTAGCGGGATGGCTGAGCAGTTCTTC
CASSFRTSGMAEQFF
>NA|TRBJ1-3|NA|TRBV9
TGTGCCAGCAGCGGGGGACACAACTCTGGAAACACCATATATTTT
CASSGGHNSGNTIYF
>NA|TRBJ2-7|NA|TRBV18
TGTGCCAGCTCACCACCTGGACGGGGCGAGCAGTACTTC
CASSPPGRGEQYF
>TRBD1|TRBJ1-1|NA|TRBV11-2
TGTGCCAGCAGCGCAAGCAGGGGGGCGGCTGAAGCTTTCTTT
CASSASRGAAEAFF
>TRBD1|TRBJ2-2|NA|TRBV18
TGTGCCAGCTCACCCCCGACAGGGCGAGGCGGGGAGCTGTTTTTT
CASSPPTGRGGELFF
>NA|TRBJ1-1|NA|TRBV7-9
TGTGCCAGCAGCCCGACGGCGGATACTGAAGCTTTCTTT
CASSPTADTEAFF
>NA|TRBJ2-1|NA|TRBV27
TGTGCCAGCAGCGATAACCCGGGACTCACCTACAATGAGCAGTTCTTC
CASSDNPGLTYNEQFF
>TRBD1|TRBJ1-1|NA|TRBV27
TGTGCCAGCAGTGTACAGGGGCACACTGAAGCTTTCTTT
CASSVQGHTEAFF
>TRBD2|TRBJ2-7|few|TRBV4-1
TGCGCCAGCAGCCAAACCGGGACTAGCGGGACTCAGTACTTC
CASSQTGTSGTQYF
>NA|TRBJ1-2|NA|TRBV3-1/TRBV3-2
TGTGCCAGCAGCCACAGGGGCGCCCCTTATGGCTACACCTTC
CASSHRGAPYGYTF
>TRBD1|TRBJ1-2|NA|TRBV15
TGTGCCACCAGTAGCCAGGGGGCCGGAGGCTACACCTTC
CATSSQGAGGYTF
>TRBD2|TRBJ2-1|NA|TRBV7-9
TGTGCCAGCAGTTTCGGACTAGCGGGAGCGAGTGAGCAGTTCTTC
CASSFGLAGASEQFF